This T cell receptor beta chain was retrieved from a study of cytomegalovirus exposure and HLA in healthy donors. As for this clone: The antigen is unknown.

Germline V gene data show CDR1 as SGHRS and CDR2 as YFSETQ. This CDR3 contains 14 residues. J lost 4 bases, V lost 4 bases, and 6 bases had no gene match. The validation cohort, a group of under 150 subjects, included the donors and was separate from the roughly 670-subject first cohort. Broader study findings: 150 or so TCR beta chains were listed as cytomegalovirus-associated. Most TCR sequences showed up rarely, but some public TCRs showed up in many donors. That first-cohort TCR clusters tended to co-occur in the 95 to 150 validation repertoires was found in a later analysis.

Only in-frame clones appear in the TCRdb table, and some are missing; sequencing was by immunoSEQ multiplex PCR. In the table there are roughly 70,000 clones, around 97% of which are singletons. The clonotype comes from a woman aged 18-29 years in good health and CMV-seropositive. V and J are TRBV5-1 and TRBJ1-1; 8 bases line up with TRBD1. The sample taken for sequencing was PBMCs. The CDR3 nucleotides are TGCGCCAGCAGCCGGACAGGGCAGCGCACTGAAGCTTTCTTT. Translating gives CASSRTGQRTEAFF.